A selection of T cell receptor beta chains follows, all from one sample in a study of T cells in Graves' hyperthyroidism and ophthalmopathy. TCRdb re-called the multiplex PCR reads through MiXCR, storing one row per CDR3 protein. The sample includes hundreds of thousands of distinct CDR3 sequences, over 35% of them seen just once. Specimen: blood. Source of these receptors: a man in his late teens or twenties with Graves' hyperthyroidism. Both conserved end residues are part of each CDR3. A D gene is named only where the DNA matches it firmly. The listing skips clone size in some rows; elsewhere it reads once, few, many or a size class.

d_gene	abundance	len	v_gene	j_gene	CDR3nt	CDR3aa
.	.	15	TRBV7-8	TRBJ1-1	TGTGCCAGCAGCTTAGGGGGGGAGTGGGACACTGAAGCTTTCTTT	CASSLGGEWDTEAFF
.	.	11	TRBV2	TRBJ2-7	TGTGCTAGGCCGGGGCTGCACGAGCAGTACTTC	CARPGLHEQYF
.	few	13	TRBV20-1	TRBJ1-5	TGCAGTGCTAGAGGTAATAGCAATCAGCCCCAGCATTTT	CSARGNSNQPQHF
TRBD2	few	16	TRBV7-9	TRBJ2-2	TGTGCCAGCAGTCCTACTAGCGGGGACATCACCGGGGAGCTGTTTTTT	CASSPTSGDITGELFF
.	.	16	TRBV2	TRBJ2-5	TGTGCCAGCAGCCTGTTGGGGGGCACCTCCCTAGAGACCCAGTACTTC	CASSLLGGTSLETQYF
.	.	18	TRBV25-1	TRBJ2-7	TGTGCCAGCAGTTTCGGTCCGGTGGCGGGGACATCCTCCTACGAGCAGTACTTC	CASSFGPVAGTSSYEQYF
TRBD1	.	14	TRBV6-6	TRBJ1-4	TGTGCCAGCAGCAGACAGGGGACTAATGAAAAACTGTTTTTT	CASSRQGTNEKLFF
TRBD1	many	16	TRBV24-1	TRBJ1-5	TGTGCCACCAGTGACTCGGACAGGGTTGCCAATCAGCCCCAGCATTTT	CATSDSDRVANQPQHF
TRBD1	few	14	TRBV20-1	TRBJ1-2	TGCAGTGCCTCGGGGAGAGACAGGGAGGGCGGCTACACCTTC	CSASGRDREGGYTF
TRBD1	.	16	TRBV25-1	TRBJ1-5	TGTGCCAGCAGTGAATATCCGGGACAGCTAAATCAGCCCCAGCATTTT	CASSEYPGQLNQPQHF
TRBD1	.	13	TRBV25-1	TRBJ1-2	TGTGCCAGCTTGACAGGGACCAACTATGGCTACACCTTC	CASLTGTNYGYTF
.	.	12	TRBV12-3/TRBV12-4	TRBJ2-7	TGTGCCAGCAGTTTCGGGGATTACGAGCAGTACTTC	CASSFGDYEQYF
TRBD1	.	14	TRBV6-4	TRBJ2-2	TGTGCCAGCACCGACAGGGCTGGTACCGGGGAGCTGTTTTTT	CASTDRAGTGELFF
.	.	15	TRBV7-9	TRBJ2-7	TGTGCCAGCAGCTTAGACCGGGACGGAACCTACGAGCAGTACTTC	CASSLDRDGTYEQYF
.	many	14	TRBV9	TRBJ2-7	TGTGCCAGCAGCGTAGGGACACAAACCCACGAGCAGTACTTC	CASSVGTQTHEQYF
TRBD1	.	13	TRBV29-1	TRBJ1-1	TGCAGCGTTCGCAGACAGGGGGCGACTGAAGCTTTCTTT	CSVRRQGATEAFF
.	many	11	TRBV29-1	TRBJ1-5	TGCAGCCCTCGCGGCAATCAGCCCCAGCATTTT	CSPRGNQPQHF
.	.	15	TRBV7-2	TRBJ2-5	TGTGCCAGCAGCTTAGATCGAAACATTCTGGAGACCCAGTACTTC	CASSLDRNILETQYF
.	few	18	TRBV7-8	TRBJ1-5	TGTGCCAGCAGCTTAGTTCCTCGGCAGGCGAGCGTGAGTCAGCCCCAGCATTTT	CASSLVPRQASVSQPQHF
TRBD2	many	18	TRBV10-3	TRBJ2-5	TGTGCCATCCCCCTCGGGGCTAGCGGGAGGACGGGCCAAGAGACCCAGTACTTC	CAIPLGASGRTGQETQYF
.	.	14	TRBV25-1	TRBJ1-6	TGTGCCAGCAGTGCTAGTCCCGGTGCGCCACCCCTCCACTTT	CASSASPGAPPLHF
.	.	14	TRBV6-1	TRBJ1-5	TGTGCCAGCAGTTTACAACAGGGATATCAGCCCCAGCATTTT	CASSLQQGYQPQHF
TRBD1	.	14	TRBV4-1	TRBJ1-1	TGCGCCAGCAGCCAGCGGGACAGGAACACTGAAGCTTTCTTT	CASSQRDRNTEAFF
.	.	13	TRBV4-1	TRBJ2-2	TGCGCCAGCAGCCATCCGGGTTCCGGGGAGCTGTTTTTT	CASSHPGSGELFF
.	many	14	TRBV19	TRBJ1-5	TGTGCCAGTAGTACCGGCCACCCCAATCAGCCCCAGCATTTT	CASSTGHPNQPQHF
TRBD2	many	13	TRBV19	TRBJ2-7	TGTGCCAGTAGTGTCCTAGCGGGGAACGAGCAGTACTTC	CASSVLAGNEQYF
.	many	14	TRBV7-8	TRBJ2-5	TGTGCCAGCAGCTTCGGGACGGTCCAAGAGACCCAGTACTTC	CASSFGTVQETQYF
.	.	13	TRBV2	TRBJ1-6	TGTGCCAGCAGGGGGCGGGGGAGTTCACCCCTCCACTTT	CASRGRGSSPLHF
.	.	12	TRBV28	TRBJ1-5	TGTGCCAGCAGCCCAACCTATCAGCCCCAGCATTTT	CASSPTYQPQHF
TRBD1	.	17	TRBV7-9	TRBJ2-7	TGTGCCAGCAGCCCGGGGACAGGGAGCCCCTCATCCTACGAGCAGTACTTC	CASSPGTGSPSSYEQYF
.	few	12	TRBV28	TRBJ2-7	TGTGCCAGCCAGTCAACGGGGCCCGAGCAGTACTTC	CASQSTGPEQYF
TRBD1	.	15	TRBV2	TRBJ1-1	TGTGCCAGCAGTGGACAGGGGGCTCAGAACACTGAAGCTTTCTTT	CASSGQGAQNTEAFF
TRBD1	.	14	TRBV4-1	TRBJ2-7	TGCGCCAGCAGCCAAGGAGGGACAGACTCGACGCGGTACTTC	CASSQGGTDSTRYF
.	many	12	TRBV15	TRBJ2-5	TGTGCCACCAGCCCGAACCAAGAGACCCAGTACTTC	CATSPNQETQYF
TRBD2	few	17	TRBV10-2	TRBJ2-2	TGCGCCAGCAAACGGGGACTAGCGGGGAGCCCGACCGGGGAGCTGTTTTTT	CASKRGLAGSPTGELFF
.	.	13	TRBV7-2	TRBJ2-7	TGCGCCAGCAGAAAGATCGGGAGCAAAGGGCAGTACTTC	CASRKIGSKGQYF
TRBD2	few	17	TRBV7-2	TRBJ2-7	TGTGCCAGCAGCTTGGAGAGCCGACTAGCGGGGGGGCGCGAGCAGTACTTC	CASSLESRLAGGREQYF
.	.	17	TRBV12-3/TRBV12-4	TRBJ1-6	TGTGCCAGCAGTTGTAGGGCCCCGAGCTCCTATAATTCACCCCTCCACTTT	CASSCRAPSSYNSPLHF
TRBD1	once	17	TRBV19	TRBJ1-5	TGTGCCAGTAGTAGCCTCAACCGGGACAGGGACGGGCAGCCCCACCATTTT	CASSSLNRDRDGQPHHF
TRBD1	few	14	TRBV20-1	TRBJ2-7	TGCAGTGCTCCGGGACAGGAATTCTTGGGAGAGCAGTACTTC	CSAPGQEFLGEQYF
.	many	14	TRBV19	TRBJ1-6	TGTGCCAGTAGTCCCCGGGGTCCTAATTCACCCCTCCACTTT	CASSPRGPNSPLHF
.	many	12	TRBV29-1	TRBJ2-5	TGCAGCGTTGAGAAGTGGGGGGAGACCCAGTACTTC	CSVEKWGETQYF
TRBD2	many	15	TRBV5-1	TRBJ2-7	TGCGCCAGCAGCCCACGACTAGCGGGGGCCGACGAGCAGTACTTC	CASSPRLAGADEQYF
.	.	17	TRBV5-1	TRBJ1-6	TGCGCCAGCAGCTTGGACTTACCGGGGACGGGAAATTCACCCCTCCACTTT	CASSLDLPGTGNSPLHF
.	many	12	TRBV11-2	TRBJ1-1	TGTGCCAGCAGCTTAAGGCATCTTGAAGCTTTCTTT	CASSLRHLEAFF
.	many	12	TRBV2	TRBJ1-2	TGTGCCAGCGGGAGCGGTAACTATGGCTACACCTTC	CASGSGNYGYTF
.	many	15	TRBV11-2	TRBJ1-4	TGTGCCAGCAGCTTAGGGGGTGGGGCCTCTGAAAAACTGTTTTTT	CASSLGGGASEKLFF
.	many	10	TRBV20-1	TRBJ1-2	TGCAGTGCTCATGACCTTGGCTACACCTTC	CSAHDLGYTF
TRBD1	many	14	TRBV12-3/TRBV12-4	TRBJ1-4	TGTGCCAGCAGTTGGACAGGGGGGAATGAAAAACTGTTTTTT	CASSWTGGNEKLFF
.	many	12	TRBV15	TRBJ2-2	TGTGCCACCCTACACAACACCGGGGAGCTGTTTTTT	CATLHNTGELFF
TRBD2	many	17	TRBV29-1	TRBJ2-2	TGCAGCGTTGAGGGAAGCCTCGGGACTAGCAACACCGGGGAGCTGTTTTTT	CSVEGSLGTSNTGELFF
.	many	12	TRBV29-1	TRBJ2-5	TGCAGCGTTGACCAGGGTGCAGAGACCCAGTACTTC	CSVDQGAETQYF
.	.	15	TRBV7-9	TRBJ2-6	TGTGCCAGCAGCTTACCAGGGGTCGGGGCCAACGTCCTGACTTTC	CASSLPGVGANVLTF
.	many	12	TRBV7-3	TRBJ1-1	TGTGCCAGCAGCCACAGCGTCCCTGAAGCTTTCTTT	CASSHSVPEAFF
TRBD1	once	14	TRBV20-1	TRBJ1-1	TGCAGTGCTAGAGATCGGGGGACAGGGGTCTTAGCTTTCTTT	CSARDRGTGVLAFF
TRBD1	many	15	TRBV2	TRBJ1-6	TGTGCCAGCTCCCCTAGGGGAACAGGGGATTCACCCCTCCACTTT	CASSPRGTGDSPLHF
TRBD1	.	15	TRBV7-2	TRBJ2-7	TGTGCCAGCAGCTCCGGGACAGGGGGTCCCTACGAGCAGTACTTC	CASSSGTGGPYEQYF